This T cell receptor beta chain comes out of a study of OX40 agonist ivuxolimab in advanced cancers. Peripheral blood came from all dose cohorts at three timepoints. Sequencing was performed with immunoSEQ multiplex PCR; in TCRdb, only in-frame clones are kept and a portion is missing. The sample carries around 50,000 clones, 81% recorded once. Trimming removed 3 bases at V and 1 base at J, with 11 bases between. The CDR3 covers 15 residues. Germline CDR1 and CDR2: LNHDA and SQIVND (reference sequence). The V and J genes are TRBV19 and TRBJ2-3; D perhaps matches TRBD2 (5 bases). The sample in question was CD4+ or CD8+ T cells sorted from blood, obtained in a trial of the OX40 agonist ivuxolimab. The source of this sequence is an adult with an advanced solid tumor such as melanoma, head and neck, liver or kidney cancer. Written as DNA, the CDR3 is TGTGCCAGTAGTATCGGGGATTTACGCACAGATACGCAGTATTTT. Translating it yields CASSIGDLRTDTQYF.